This T cell receptor beta chain originates from a study of T cells in Graves' hyperthyroidism and ophthalmopathy. Amplified TCR beta CDR3 regions came from RNA transcripts. First-round RT-PCR of the TCR CDR3 relied on the HTBI primer set. One entry per CDR3 protein, called by TCRdb with MiXCR from the multiplex PCR reads. The repertoire holds about 250,000 distinct CDR3 sequences, roughly 20% seen once, with around 60% in the top ten. In its sample, this clonotype was seen many times. Its antigen is as yet unknown. General study findings and limits: Most thyroid clonotypes with frequency above 0.001 were detected in blood.

This CDR3 spans 14 amino acids. J lost 10 bases, V lost 8 bases, and 8 bases had no gene match. CDR1 and CDR2 (germline): SGHNT, YENEEA. Diagnosis rested on symptoms, serum thyroxine and TRAb, thyroid ultrasound, and orbital computed tomography. The PBMCs studied were ones that came from about 10 ml fresh peripheral blood. The TCR originated in a man aged 30 to 39 with Graves' ophthalmopathy. This chain connects TRBV11-3 to TRBJ2-1; 13 nucleotides line up with TRBD2. Sequenced material: blood. CDR3 DNA: TGTGCCAGCCTTACTAGCGGGAGGGACAGCGAGCAGTTCTTC. Translating it yields CASLTSGRDSEQFF.